Described below is a single TCR beta chain sequence and its context. Which antigen it targets is not known. Base qualities are not provided; no much larger clone lies one nucleotide away. The V end loses 0 bases and the J end loses 3 bases, and a stretch of 7 bases separates them. According to the germline V gene, CDR1 reads MGHDK and CDR2 reads SYGVNS. Its CDR3 holds 14 amino acids, cysteine through phenylalanine. The sequence is cut down to CDR3 DNA, 42 bases in frame from base 1. Using the deep immunoSEQ assay, TCR CDR3 regions were amplified from genomic DNA by multiplex PCR. For each cell subset, the extracted genomic DNA was distributed evenly across all wells of several immunoSEQ 96-well plates, and each plate served as one replicate. For sorted subsets, approximately 210 ng genomic DNA, equal to tens of thousands of T cell genomes, was loaded into each replicate PCR. The purified libraries were quantified using a Qubit 3.0 fluorometer, sized with a Bioanalyzer 2100, and then quantified again using the KAPA Library Quantification kit. Every immunoSEQ 96-well plate was sequenced on a dedicated single-read 150-cycle Illumina NextSeq 550 flow cell. In the source study's methods: Because the immunoSEQ output held only junctional sequences and lacked quality scores, the filtering could not match the filtering applied to full-length reads. Sequences were annotated with PyIR, a Python wrapper for IgBLAST v1.9, using IMGT germline references to assign V/J genes and CDR3. Reads were removed for weak V/J assignments (E-value above 1e-6), missing CDR3, stop codons, out-of-frame junctions, or ambiguous translated residues. V3J clonotypes were defined by identical inferred V gene, J gene, and CDR3 amino acid sequence. The percentage overlap between two repertoires was calculated by dividing the number of shared unique clonotypes by the size of the smaller repertoire. Three approaches were used to assess repertoire richness: RTK rarefaction, the Chao1 estimator, and Recon v2.1 estimates of unobserved clonotypes. Generation probabilities for all TCRbeta clonotypes obtained by the gDNA method from a few donors were computed using OLGA. TCRdb mirrors the immuneACCESS table, restricted to in-frame sequences. Some clones are absent from its copies; in checked studies, under half trace to an unresolved V gene, and the reason for the others is unknown. The DNA gave D and trimming, while V, J and clone size come from that table. In this sample the table shows roughly 600,000 clones, roughly 98% of which occur a single time. The ten largest clones capture approximately 0.33% of the sample.

The entry originates in a study of shared clonotypes between healthy human individuals (dated by TCRdb to the early 2020s). At the level of the whole study: The cohort comprised two women and a few men aged 18 to 49 years. Blood TCR repertoires of about five healthy adults were deeply sequenced to estimate repertoire size and the extent of clonotype sharing between individuals. For each donor, three plates each were used for CD4 naive and CD4 memory, two plates were used for CD8 naive, and one plate was used for CD8 memory. Between about 0.8 and 9.5 billion PBMCs per donor were obtained by leukapheresis. Different laboratories and diverse techniques were used to prepare libraries and sequence TCR repertoires, to increase sequencing depth and limit assay-specific biases.

The paper's findings and limits, for the study overall: About 5% of naive CD4, around 3.5% of naive CD8, about 2.4% of memory CD4, and around 0.4% of memory CD8 clonotypes were shared across several donors. Pairwise subsampling led to the expectation that sequencing depth would affect the degree of clonotype sharing among donors. Clonotypes shared by all four sorted-subset donors showed higher generation probabilities than non-shared clonotypes. Because the study included only a small number of donors, the genetic and exposure-history diversity represented was limited. Incomplete sequencing was indicated by rarefaction of sorted-subset datasets, despite the large sequencing depth. Larger estimated clonotype richness was generally found for naive subsets than for memory subsets. Sampling was limited to blood, and TCR repertoires in tissue likely differ from TCR repertoires in blood.

CD8 naive samples were obtained by positive selection for CCR7 among CD45RO-negative cells, yielding a CD45RA+CCR7+ population from which TemRA cells were excluded. Donors were healthy HIV-negative adults with no recently reported acute infections or vaccinations. All donors were Caucasian adults living in Nashville, Tennessee, USA. Blood was obtained by leukapheresis, after which PBMCs were separated by Ficoll-Histopaque density gradient centrifugation and cryopreserved in liquid nitrogen vapor phase. Purity and quantity of every magnetically sorted T cell population were checked by analytical flow cytometry. Genomic DNA was isolated from every sorted fraction and measured by UV absorbance on a Nanodrop 2000c.

This TCR derives from a man younger than 45 in good health. Sequencing was done on a sample of naive CD8+ T cells sorted from blood. The cell subset or site label for this specimen denotes: CD45RA+CCR7+. Recombination linked TRBV25-1 to TRBJ2-3; no D gene is confidently identified. The sequenced DNA is TGTGCCAGCAGTGAATACCGAAATACAGATACGCAGTATTTT. Translation gives CASSEYRNTDTQYF. With the rest looked up from the reference TRBV25-1 and TRBJ2-3 genes rather than sequenced, the full variable domain is EADIYQTPRYLVIGTGKKITLECSQTMGHDKMYWYQQDPGMELHLIHYSYGVNSTEKGDLSSESTVSRIRTEHFPLTLESARPSHTSQYLCASSEYRNTDTQYFGPGTRLTVL.